These 18 T cell receptor beta chains were all obtained from the same sample, sequenced in a study of blood T cell repertoires in COVID-19. Generated by immunoSEQ multiplex PCR, the TCRdb table keeps only in-frame clones and is missing some. Of 360,000 or so clones in the sample, about 88% were seen once. Sequencing input: PBMCs or T cells enriched from blood (not recorded which). These receptors all come from a woman under 40 who had been exposed to COVID-19.

The rearrangement uses TRBV10-3 and TRBJ1-5, with TRBD1 identical over 9 bases. This CDR3 comprises 15 residues. CDR1 is ENHRY, CDR2 SYGVKD, per germline. The V gene end was trimmed by 6 bases and the J gene end by 1 base; junction bases not matched to a gene: 4. The CDR3 loop reads CAISAQGASNQPQHF. The CDR3 coding sequence is TGTGCCATCAGCGCACAGGGGGCCAGCAATCAGCCCCAGCATTTT.

The chain links TRBV6-5 to TRBJ2-2; the match to TRBD2 covers 7 bases. V was pared by 5 bases and J by 7 bases, with 4 bases of the junction left unmatched. The CDR3 covers 13 residues. From germline, CDR1 is MNHEY and CDR2 SVGAGI. CDR3 in amino acids: CASSRAGIGELFF. The CDR3 DNA follows: TGTGCCAGCAGTCGAGCGGGAATCGGGGAGCTGTTTTTT.

V is TRBV28 and J is TRBJ2-3; 11 bases fit TRBD2. Looked up from germline, CDR1 is MDHEN and CDR2 is SYDVKM. The length of the CDR3 is 15 residues. After removal of 7 bases from V and 2 bases from J, the junction contained 5 bases not matched to a gene. CDR3 sequence (DNA): TGTGCCAGCACCTTAGCGGGAGGGAACACAGATACGCAGTATTTT. This translates into CASTLAGGNTDTQYF.

The rearrangement uses TRBV6-5 and TRBJ2-7; 7 nucleotides match TRBD2. The CDR3 is 13 residues long. Per germline, CDR1 MNHEY and CDR2 SVGAGI. Trimming removed 11 bases from V and 7 bases from J; junction bases left unmatched: 14. The CDR3 loop reads CAWEGSGALEQYF. The CDR3 bases are TGTGCCTGGGAGGGTAGCGGTGCGCTGGAGCAGTACTTC.

The chain recombines TRBV6-1 with TRBJ2-5, with 7 bases aligning to TRBD2. The CDR3 length is 16 residues. V lost 1 base, J lost 5 bases, and 10 bases stayed unmatched. Germline-derived CDR1 and CDR2 are MNHNS and SASEGT. DNA of the CDR3: TGTGCCAGCAGTGAAGGGTCTAGCGGAAAGGGGGAGACCCAGTACTTC. Residues: CASSEGSSGKGETQYF.

The genes are TRBV11-2 and TRBJ1-4; D might be TRBD1 (5 bases). Trimming stripped 2 bases from V and 7 bases from J, with 20 bases between. This CDR3 comprises 17 residues. Germline lookup yields CDR1 SGHAT and CDR2 FQNNGV. CDR3 in DNA: TGTGCCAGCAGCTTATTCGGACCGGGCGGGAGGGGTGAAAAACTGTTTTTT. This sequence encodes CASSLFGPGGRGEKLFF. Full variable domain (outside the CDR3, taken from reference TRBV11-2 and TRBJ1-4): EAGVAQSPRYKIIEKRQSVAFWCNPISGHATLYWYQQILGQGPKLLIQFQNNGVVDDSQLPKDRFSAERLKGVDSTLKIQPAKLEDSAVYLCASSLFGPGGRGEKLFFGSGTQLSVL.

The CDR3 protein is CASGPRQGMGGNTIYF. As DNA, the CDR3 is TGTGCTAGTGGTCCGCGACAGGGAATGGGCGGAAACACCATATATTTT. The chain is built from TRBV12-5 and TRBJ1-3, with TRBD1 identical over 7 bases. V lost 5 bases and J lost 4; bases outside the gene matches: 11. CDR1 and CDR2 (germline): LGHNT, FRNRAP. The length of the CDR3 is 16 residues.

The chain links TRBV19 to TRBJ1-5, with 9 bases fitting TRBD1. The ends lost 4 bases at V and 1 base at J; junction bases unmatched: 5. Germline V gene sequence: CDR1 LNHDA, CDR2 SQIVND (reference sequence). This CDR3 contains 16 residues. Written as DNA, the CDR3 is TGTGCCAGTAGTAGAGGGACAGGGAGAAGCAATCAGCCCCAGCATTTT. Protein product: CASSRGTGRSNQPQHF.

The rearrangement uses TRBV27 and TRBJ1-1; 8 bases match TRBD1. Unmatched junction bases numbered 4, after V lost 0 bases and J lost 1 base. This CDR3 region has 16 residues. Germline V lookup: CDR1 MNHEY, CDR2 SMNVEV (reference sequence). The CDR3, as DNA: TGTGCCAGCAGTTTATCCAGGGGGCCAAAGAACACTGAAGCTTTCTTT. Translation: CASSLSRGPKNTEAFF.

This clone occurred once. The chain employs TRBV11-3 and TRBJ2-5, with D possibly being TRBD1 (5 bases). Germline V lookup: CDR1 SGHNT, CDR2 YENEEA. Between the trimmed V and J ends, which lost 7 bases and 5 bases, there was a span of 20 bases. This CDR3 region has 15 residues. The CDR3 protein is CASTGAIDSEETQYF. The CDR3 DNA follows: TGTGCCAGCACTGGGGCTATAGACTCGGAGGAGACCCAGTACTTC.

V usage is TRBV25-1 and J usage is TRBJ1-5; D is possibly TRBD1 (5 bases). The germline gives CDR1 MGHDK, CDR2 SYGVNS. The length of the CDR3 is 13 residues. Trimming cost V 4 bases and J 4 bases, with 8 bases left between them. The CDR3 is CASSGTNNQPQHF. The DNA for the CDR3 is TGTGCCAGCAGTGGGACAAATAATCAGCCCCAGCATTTT.

V gene TRBV18 combines with J gene TRBJ2-7, with D possibly being TRBD1 (5 bases). CDR1 and CDR2 (germline): KGHSH, LQKENI. Trimming stripped 1 base from V and 2 bases from J, with 15 bases between. The CDR3 loop spans 16 amino acids. CDR3 in DNA: TGTGCCAGCTCACCACGGGGCCGGAGCGCTCCCTACGAGCAGTACTTC. It encodes CASSPRGRSAPYEQYF.

The V and J genes are TRBV19 and TRBJ1-1, with 8 bases fitting TRBD1. The CDR3 sequence is 15 residues long. The junction had 11 bases not matched to a gene; V was cut back by 6 bases and J by 5 bases. The V gene's germline CDR1 is LNHDA and CDR2 SQIVND (reference sequence). CDR3 DNA sequence: TGTGCCAGTAGGCTTACAGGGGGAGGAGAGACTGAAGCTTTCTTT. This sequence encodes CASRLTGGGETEAFF.

The chain combines TRBV19 with TRBJ1-5; no reliable D call. V was pared by 10 bases and J by 5 bases, with 15 bases between. This CDR3 is 13 amino acids long. In germline, CDR1 is LNHDA, CDR2 SQIVND (reference sequence). In DNA, the CDR3 is TGTGCCACCCGGGATGCCGCGGATCAGCCCCAGCATTTT. Translated, it gives CATRDAADQPQHF.

The genes are TRBV24-1 and TRBJ2-7, with a possible D match to TRBD1 (6 bases). In germline, CDR1 is KGHDR, CDR2 SFDVKD. V was pared by 7 bases and J by 4 bases, with 16 bases between. The CDR3 covers 14 residues. CDR3 in DNA: TGTGCCACCAGCGATCCGGGACACCCTTACGAGCAGTACTTC. Protein product: CATSDPGHPYEQYF.

The J gene is TRBJ1-1, the V gene TRBV28; 9 bases are a match to TRBD1. V shed 2 bases and J 12 bases; nucleotides not matched to a gene: 4. Per germline, CDR1 MDHEN and CDR2 SYDVKM. The CDR3 length is 12 residues. The CDR3 DNA reads TGTGCCAGCAGTTTAGGGACAGGGATACCTTTCTTT. It specifies CASSLGTGIPFF.

This rearrangement joins TRBV7-3 to TRBJ2-7, with 7 nucleotides matching TRBD2. The CDR3 loop spans 13 amino acids. The V gene's germline CDR1 is SGHTA and CDR2 FQGTGA. The J segment lost 4 bases and the V segment lost 4 bases, leaving 4 bases of the junction unmatched. The DNA of the CDR3 is TGTGCCAGCAGCTCCATAGCGGGTTACGAGCAGTACTTC. It encodes CASSSIAGYEQYF.

The genes are TRBV29-1 and TRBJ1-1; D not certain. The CDR3 covers 16 residues. Trimming removed 4 bases at V and 0 bases at J, with 18 bases between. Germline assignment: CDR1 SQVTM and CDR2 ANQGSEA. This CDR3 is CSVALSGRLMNTEAFF. CDR3 coding DNA: TGCAGCGTTGCCTTAAGTGGCAGACTTATGAACACTGAAGCTTTCTTT.